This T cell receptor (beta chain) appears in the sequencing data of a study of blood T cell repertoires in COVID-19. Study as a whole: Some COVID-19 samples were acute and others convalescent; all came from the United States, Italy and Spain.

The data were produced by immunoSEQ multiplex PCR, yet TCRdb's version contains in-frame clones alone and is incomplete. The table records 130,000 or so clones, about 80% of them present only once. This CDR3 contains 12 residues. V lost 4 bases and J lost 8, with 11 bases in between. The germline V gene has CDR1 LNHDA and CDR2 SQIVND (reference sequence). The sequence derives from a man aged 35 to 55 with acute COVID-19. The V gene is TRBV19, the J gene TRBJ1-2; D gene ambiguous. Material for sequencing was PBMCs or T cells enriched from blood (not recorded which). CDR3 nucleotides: TGTGCCAGTAGTAGCTTAATGAGCGGCTACACCTTC. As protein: CASSSLMSGYTF.